This T cell receptor (beta chain) was found in a study of blood T cell repertoires in COVID-19 (dated by TCRdb to between 2020 and 2021). Broadly, across the study: Collaborator samples came from the United States, Italy and Spain and covered acute and convalescent phases of COVID-19. The prospective study material was composed of cDNA or gDNA derived from T cells, B-cell-depleted T cells, or PBMCs. The dataset comprised deeply sampled blood TCRbeta repertoires from subjects exposed to, actively infected with, or recovered from COVID-19. The repertoires were released in a freely available public database intended as a resource for research on the immune response to SARS-CoV-2. The samples were drawn from the first 160 participants of the ongoing ImmuneRACE study and from about 1,200 subjects provided by 6 global collaborators. The sample metadata nearly always contained a de-identified subject ID, COVID-19 status, age in years and sex. Where available, HLA class I and class II types were taken from metadata supplied by the sample provider and were not determined by assay-based typing.

TCRbeta CDR3 regions were amplified from genomic DNA using the immunoSEQ Assay, a bias-controlled multiplex PCR. The source study handled its data this way. Within the assay, amplification of reference gene primers was used to estimate how many nucleated cells each sample contained. To quantify the absolute abundance of each unique TCRbeta CDR3 rearrangement, sequence reads were collapsed and filtered. For each sample, productive Simpson clonality was calculated as the square root of Simpson's diversity index across productive rearrangements. TCRdb obtained this table from immuneACCESS and retained in-frame rearrangements with V and J assigned. These tables miss some clones; where compared with another copy, unresolved V genes account for less than half of the shortfall, and the remainder is unexplained. For V, J and clone size, that table is used; D and trimming come from the DNA. Present in this sample are around 110,000 clones, approximately 90% of which were seen just once. The ten largest clones take up 1.8% of the sample.

Sequences SGDLS (CDR1) and YYNGEE (CDR2) are obtained from the germline V gene. V is reduced by 4 bases and J by 4 bases, leaving a spacing of 12 bases between them. CDR3 length: 14 amino acids, cysteine to phenylalanine. Kept here is only the CDR3 DNA, which spans 42 bases and is read in frame from base 1. Collaborating institutions collected whole blood in K2EDTA tubes following their own protocols. For TCRbeta analysis, collaborators shipped samples in one of three forms: frozen whole blood, isolated PBMCs, or DNA extracted from either of those sample types. Study-level results and caveats: How much clinical and demographic metadata was included differed by source and by participant, and the metadata was provided uncurated.

Of note for this clone: Its antigen is currently not known. No quality values exist for individual bases; no much larger clone is one base distant.

This TCR came from a human donor with active COVID-19. The donor label of this sample is uncertain. Recombination linked TRBV9 to TRBJ1-3; no D gene call is confident. Sequenced material: peripheral blood. The sequenced DNA: TGTGCCAGCAGCCCGCGGACGGGAGGAAACACCATATATTTT. Translation gives CASSPRTGGNTIYF.